Here is one TCR beta chain with its context. Its antigen remains unidentified. Profiling relied on immunoSEQ multiplex PCR, and the TCRdb table lists in-frame clones only, not all of them. The sample records under 25,000 clones, approximately 78% being singletons. These data belong to a study of OX40 agonist ivuxolimab in advanced cancers. Study-wide background: At just under 85% male, the cohort had a mean age of 60 years, ranging from about 23 to 80.

Autoimmune disease history or systemic immunosuppression barred patients. General study points: Undetermined was the antigen specificity of the expanded peripheral T cells. At 0.1 to 3.0 mg/kg and by week 6, clonal expansion occurred in CD4+ and CD8+ blood T cells.

The J segment lost 7 bases and the V segment lost 6 bases, leaving 9 bases of the junction unmatched. Germline assignment: CDR1 SGHNT and CDR2 YYREEE (reference sequence). The CDR3 spans 13 residues. The gene calls are TRBV5-4 and TRBJ1-2; TRBD1 matches 7 bases. The origin of this receptor is an adult with an advanced solid tumor such as melanoma, head and neck, liver or kidney cancer. The sample was CD4+ or CD8+ T cells sorted from blood, taken in a trial of the OX40 agonist ivuxolimab. DNA for the CDR3: TGTGCCAGCATCGGGGACGAGGGGGCTGGCTACACCTTC. This gives the protein CASIGDEGAGYTF.